This T cell receptor (beta chain) emerged from a study of blood T cell repertoires in COVID-19 (dated by TCRdb to 2018 to 2021). A note on the overall study: Samples covering the acute and convalescent phases of COVID-19 were provided by collaborators in the United States, Italy and Spain. The material from the prospective study consisted of cDNA or gDNA derived from T cells, B-cell-depleted T cells, or PBMCs. Subjects who had been exposed to COVID-19, were actively infected with it, or had recovered from it provided the deeply sampled blood TCRbeta repertoires that made up the dataset. The repertoires were made available in a free public database intended to serve as a resource for research on the immune response to SARS-CoV-2. Samples were obtained from the ongoing ImmuneRACE study (first 160 participants) and from some 1,200 subjects provided by 6 global collaborators. The sample metadata nearly always contained a de-identified subject ID, COVID-19 status, age in years and sex. Where available, HLA class I and class II types were taken from metadata supplied by the sample provider and were not determined by assay-based typing.

The investigation overall reported the following: How much clinical and demographic metadata was included differed by source and by participant, and the metadata was provided uncurated.

TCRbeta CDR3 regions were amplified from genomic DNA by means of the immunoSEQ Assay, a bias-controlled multiplex PCR. The paper's data handling went like this. The number of nucleated cells in each sample was estimated from the amplification of reference gene primers within the assay. To quantify the absolute abundance of each unique TCRbeta CDR3 rearrangement, sequence reads were collapsed and filtered. For each sample, productive Simpson clonality was calculated as the square root of Simpson's diversity index across productive rearrangements. TCRdb mirrors the immuneACCESS table, restricted to in-frame sequences. Some clones are absent from its copies; in checked studies, under half trace to an unresolved V gene, and the reason for the others is unknown. For V, J and clone size, that table is used; D and trimming come from the DNA. For this sample the table gives around 180,000 clones, of which about 89% were detected only once. The biggest ten clones account for just under 2.5% of the sample.

Including the terminal cysteine and phenylalanine, the CDR3 comprises 18 residues. Solely the CDR3 DNA is kept, with 54 bases framed from the first base. V has 4 bases trimmed and J has 1 base trimmed; junction bases matching no gene number 12. The germline V gene (reference sequence) provides CDR1 LGHDT and CDR2 YNNKEL. Comments on this clone: The antigen it binds to is not known. No quality values exist for individual bases; no much larger clone is one base distant.

Whole blood was collected in K2EDTA tubes by collaborating institutions according to the institutions' own protocols. Collaborator samples were shipped for TCRbeta analysis as frozen whole blood, isolated PBMCs, or DNA extracted from either sample type. Recombination linked TRBV3-1 (or the pseudogene TRBV3-2) to TRBJ2-2, with 7 middle bases fitting TRBD2. The clonotype was recovered from a man between 40 and 49 years old with active or convalescent COVID-19. Sequencing was performed on peripheral blood. The DNA is TGTGCCAGCAGCCCGCTTAATGGGGGGGGTAGGAACACCGGGGAGCTGTTTTTT. Translated, it gives CASSPLNGGGRNTGELFF.